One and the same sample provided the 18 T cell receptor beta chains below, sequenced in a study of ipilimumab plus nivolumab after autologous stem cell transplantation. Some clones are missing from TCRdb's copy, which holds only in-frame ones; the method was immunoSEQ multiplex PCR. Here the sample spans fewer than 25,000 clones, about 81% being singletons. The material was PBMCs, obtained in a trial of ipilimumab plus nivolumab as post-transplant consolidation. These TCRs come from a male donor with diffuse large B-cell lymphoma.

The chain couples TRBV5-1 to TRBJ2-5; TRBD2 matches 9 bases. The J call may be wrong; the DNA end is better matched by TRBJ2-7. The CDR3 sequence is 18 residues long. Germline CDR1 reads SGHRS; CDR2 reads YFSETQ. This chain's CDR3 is CASSPLGSGTSRSYEQYF. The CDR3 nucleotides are TGCGCCAGCAGCCCGTTAGGGAGCGGGACTAGCAGGTCCTACGAGCAGTACTTC.

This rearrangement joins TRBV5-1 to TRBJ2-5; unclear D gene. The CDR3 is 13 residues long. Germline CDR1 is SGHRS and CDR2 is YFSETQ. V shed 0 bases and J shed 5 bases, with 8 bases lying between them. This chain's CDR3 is CASSLAPPETQYF. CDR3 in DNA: TGCGCCAGCAGCTTGGCTCCTCCGGAGACCCAGTACTTC. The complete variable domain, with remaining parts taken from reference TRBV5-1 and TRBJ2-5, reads KAGVTQTPRYLIKTRGQQVTLSCSPISGHRSVSWYQQTPGQGLQFLFEYFSETQRNKGNFPGRFSGRQFSNSRSEMNVSTLELGDSALYLCASSLAPPETQYFGPGTRLLVL.

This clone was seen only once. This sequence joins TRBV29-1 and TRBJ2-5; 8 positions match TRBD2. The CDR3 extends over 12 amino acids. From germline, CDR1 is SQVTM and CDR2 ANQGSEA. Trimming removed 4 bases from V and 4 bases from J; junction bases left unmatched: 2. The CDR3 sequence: CSVVGGAETQYF. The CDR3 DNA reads TGCAGCGTTGTCGGGGGGGCAGAGACCCAGTACTTC.

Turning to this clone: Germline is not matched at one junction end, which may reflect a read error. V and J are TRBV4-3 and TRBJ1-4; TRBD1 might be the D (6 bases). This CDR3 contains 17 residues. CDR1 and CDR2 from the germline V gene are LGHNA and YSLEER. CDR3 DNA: TGCGCCAGCAGTCCCGGGGACAACAGGAATACTAATGAAAGACTGTTTTTT. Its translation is CASSPGDNRNTNERLFF.

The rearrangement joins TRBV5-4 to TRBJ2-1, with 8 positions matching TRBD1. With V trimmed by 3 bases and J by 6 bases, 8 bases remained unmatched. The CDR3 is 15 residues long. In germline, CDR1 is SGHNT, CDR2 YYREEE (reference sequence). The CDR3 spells CASSSNRGILNEQFF. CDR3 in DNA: TGTGCCAGCAGCTCTAACAGGGGGATCCTCAATGAGCAGTTCTTC.

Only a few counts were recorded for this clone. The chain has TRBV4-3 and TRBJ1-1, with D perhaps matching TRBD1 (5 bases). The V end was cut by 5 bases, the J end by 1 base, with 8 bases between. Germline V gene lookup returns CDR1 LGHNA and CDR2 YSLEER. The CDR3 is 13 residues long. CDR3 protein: CASSNRRNTEAFF. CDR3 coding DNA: TGCGCCAGCAGCAACAGGCGGAACACTGAAGCTTTCTTT.

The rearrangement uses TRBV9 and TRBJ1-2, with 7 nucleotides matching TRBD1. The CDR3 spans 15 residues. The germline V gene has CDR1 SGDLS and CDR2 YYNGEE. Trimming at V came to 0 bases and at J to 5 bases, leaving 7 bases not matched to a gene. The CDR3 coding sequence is TGTGCCAGCAGCGTAGCAGGACAGGACGGGTATGGCTACACCTTC. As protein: CASSVAGQDGYGYTF. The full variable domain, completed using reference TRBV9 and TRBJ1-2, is DSGVTQTPKHLITATGQRVTLRCSPRSGDLSVYWYQQSLDQGLQFLIQYYNGEERAKGNILERFSAQQFPDLHSELNLSSLELGDSALYFCASSVAGQDGYGYTFGSGTRLTVV.

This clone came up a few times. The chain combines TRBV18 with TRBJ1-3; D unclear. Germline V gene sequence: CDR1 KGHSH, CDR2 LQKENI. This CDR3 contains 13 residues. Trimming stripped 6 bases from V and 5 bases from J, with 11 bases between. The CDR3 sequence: CASSTGIRNTIYF. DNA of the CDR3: TGTGCCAGCTCTACGGGGATCCGAAACACCATATATTTT. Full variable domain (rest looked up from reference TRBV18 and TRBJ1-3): NAGVMQNPRHLVRRRGQEARLRCSPMKGHSHVYWYRQLPEEGLKFMVYLQKENIIDESGMPKERFSAEFPKEGPSILRIQQVVRGDSAAYFCASSTGIRNTIYFGEGSWLTVV.

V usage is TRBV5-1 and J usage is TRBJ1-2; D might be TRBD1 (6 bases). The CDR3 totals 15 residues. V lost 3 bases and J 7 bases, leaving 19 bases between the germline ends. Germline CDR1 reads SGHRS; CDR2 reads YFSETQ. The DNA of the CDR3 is TGCGCCAGCAGCTCCGAGGGGGGCGCGAGGGGTGGCTACACCTTC. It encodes CASSSEGGARGGYTF.

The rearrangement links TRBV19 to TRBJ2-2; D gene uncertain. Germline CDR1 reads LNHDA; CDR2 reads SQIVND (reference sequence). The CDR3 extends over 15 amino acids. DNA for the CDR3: TGTGCGCAACGCCCCGGCCAGGAGAACACCGGGGAGCTGTTTTTT. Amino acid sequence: CAQRPGQENTGELFF. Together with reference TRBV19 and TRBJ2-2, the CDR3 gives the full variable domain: DGGITQSPKYLFRKEGQNVTLSCEQNLNHDAMYWYRQDPGQGLRLIYYSQIVNDFQKGDIAEGYSVSREKKESFPLTVTSAQKNPTAFYLCAQRPGQENTGELFFGEGSRLTVL.

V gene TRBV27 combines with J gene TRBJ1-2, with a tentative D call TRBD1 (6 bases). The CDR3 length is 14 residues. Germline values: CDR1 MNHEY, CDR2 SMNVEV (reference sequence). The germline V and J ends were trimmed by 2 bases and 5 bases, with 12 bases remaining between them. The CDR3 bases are TGTGCCAGCAGTTTAAAGGGGGAGGGTTATGGCTACACCTTC. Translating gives CASSLKGEGYGYTF.

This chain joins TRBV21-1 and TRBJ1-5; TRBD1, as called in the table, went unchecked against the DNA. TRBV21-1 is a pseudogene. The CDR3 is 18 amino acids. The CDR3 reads CASSKGGQGLIMDQPQHF. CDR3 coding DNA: TGTGCCAGCAGCAAAGGGGGACAGGGTTTAATCATGGATCAGCCCCAGCATTTT.

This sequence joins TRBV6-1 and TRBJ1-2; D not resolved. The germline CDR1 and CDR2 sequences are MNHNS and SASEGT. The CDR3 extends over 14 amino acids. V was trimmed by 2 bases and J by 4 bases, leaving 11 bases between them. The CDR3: CASSEKVGSYGYTF. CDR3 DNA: TGTGCCAGCAGTGAAAAAGTGGGTAGCTATGGCTACACCTTC.

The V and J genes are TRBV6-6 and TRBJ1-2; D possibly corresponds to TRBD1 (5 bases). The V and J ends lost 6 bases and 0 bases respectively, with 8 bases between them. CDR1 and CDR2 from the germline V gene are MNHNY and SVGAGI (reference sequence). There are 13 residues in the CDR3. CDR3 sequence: CASRGTSNYGYTF. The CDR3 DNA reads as TGTGCCAGCAGAGGGACGTCTAACTATGGCTACACCTTC.

In DNA form, the CDR3 reads TGTGCCAGCTCACCATCCATTAGGACGGACGTGGGCCAGCATTTT. This sequence encodes CASSPSIRTDVGQHF. The V call is TRBV18, the J call TRBJ1-5; D is undetermined. Trimming left V 2 bases short and J 12 bases short, with 20 bases between. Looked up from germline, CDR1 is KGHSH and CDR2 is LQKENI. CDR3 length: 15 residues.

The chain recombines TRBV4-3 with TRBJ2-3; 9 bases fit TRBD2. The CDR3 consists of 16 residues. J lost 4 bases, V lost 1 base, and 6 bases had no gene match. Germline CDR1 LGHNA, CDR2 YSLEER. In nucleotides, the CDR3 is TGCGCCAGCAGCCAAGTCCGCGGGGGGGCCCCAGATACGCAGTATTTT. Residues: CASSQVRGGAPDTQYF.

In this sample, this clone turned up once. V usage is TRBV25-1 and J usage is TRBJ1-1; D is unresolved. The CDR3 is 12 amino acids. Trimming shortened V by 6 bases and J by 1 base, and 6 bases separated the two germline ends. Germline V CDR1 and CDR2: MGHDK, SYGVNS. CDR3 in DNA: TGTGCCAGCAGGGGATCGAACACTGAAGCTTTCTTT. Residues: CASRGSNTEAFF.

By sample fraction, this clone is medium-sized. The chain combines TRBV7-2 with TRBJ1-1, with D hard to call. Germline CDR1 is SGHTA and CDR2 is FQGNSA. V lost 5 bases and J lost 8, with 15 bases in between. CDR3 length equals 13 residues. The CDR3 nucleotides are TGTGCCAGCAGCCCATGGTCTGCGAGGGAAGCTTTCTTT. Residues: CASSPWSAREAFF.